Below, 8 T cell receptor beta chains from the same sample are listed, as sequenced in a study of shared T cell receptors in the human thymus. The table came from immunoSEQ multiplex PCR; TCRdb's copy has only in-frame clones and leaves some out. Of 700,000 to 750,000 clones in the sample, 80% to 90% are singletons; the top ten hold roughly 0.01%. These data were also reused for a study on human thymus T cells.

The sample was thymocytes. The source is a girl under two years old with a congenital heart defect.

CDR3 in DNA: TGTGCCAGCAGTGACCTCGGGACTAGCGGGGTGGCAGATACGCAGTATTTT. This sequence encodes CASSDLGTSGVADTQYF. The chain uses TRBV9 and TRBJ2-3, with TRBD2 matching over 13 bases. Germline-derived CDR1 and CDR2 are SGDLS and YYNGEE. The CDR3 covers 17 residues. V shed 5 bases and J 4 bases; nucleotides not matched to a gene: 10.

The chain recombines TRBV6-1 with TRBJ2-7; 8 bases agree with TRBD1. V shed 6 bases and J 3 bases; nucleotides not matched to a gene: 10. The CDR3 has 15 residues. Looked up from germline, CDR1 is MNHNS and CDR2 is SASEGT. Here the CDR3 reads CASRPPGQVIYEQYF. CDR3 DNA: TGTGCCAGCAGACCTCCGGGACAGGTCATCTACGAGCAGTACTTC.

The chain recombines TRBV4-3 with TRBJ2-6; D is possibly TRBD1 (6 bases). Trimming removed 1 base at V and 4 bases at J, with 14 bases between. CDR1 and CDR2 from the germline V gene are LGHNA and YSLEER. The length of the CDR3 is 17 residues. The DNA of the CDR3 is TGCGCCAGCAGCCAAGGGGACAACCCATCCGGGGCCAACGTCCTGACTTTC. Protein product: CASSQGDNPSGANVLTF.

Only a few counts were recorded for this clone. The V gene is TRBV5-5, the J gene TRBJ2-3, with D tentatively TRBD1 (6 bases). The CDR3 has 15 amino acids. Trimming cost V 4 bases and J 2 bases, with 14 bases left between them. Germline assignment: CDR1 SGHKS and CDR2 YYEKEE (reference sequence). The CDR3 region is CASSAPAGDTDTQYF. The CDR3 DNA follows: TGTGCCAGCAGCGCCCCGGCAGGGGACACAGATACGCAGTATTTT.

This chain uses TRBV5-1 with TRBJ2-7; TRBD1 matches 9 bases. Trimming took 0 bases from V and 6 from J; bases not matched to a gene: 7. This CDR3 is built from 15 residues. Germline V CDR1 and CDR2: SGHRS, YFSETQ. The CDR3 loop is CASSLERDRACEQYF. CDR3 nucleotide sequence: TGCGCCAGCAGCTTGGAAAGGGACAGGGCTTGCGAGCAGTACTTC.

This sequence joins TRBV18 and TRBJ1-4, with 7 bases identical to TRBD1. V lost 3 bases to trimming and J lost 3 bases; unmatched junction nucleotides: 13. The CDR3 is 18 residues long. Germline CDR1 KGHSH, CDR2 LQKENI. The CDR3 DNA sequence: TGTGCCAGCTCACCTACAGGGGCGGAGAGCACAGCTAATGAAAAACTGTTTTTT. As protein: CASSPTGAESTANEKLFF.

This sequence joins TRBV4-1 and TRBJ1-2, with TRBD1 matching 7 bases. Germline V gene data show CDR1 as MGHRA and CDR2 as YSYEKL. Trimming at V came to 0 bases and at J to 7 bases, leaving 11 bases not matched to a gene. This CDR3 has 16 amino acids. CDR3 DNA: TGCGCCAGCAGCCAAGAAGGGACAGCTTTCCTATCTGGCTACACCTTC. As protein: CASSQEGTAFLSGYTF.

Only one count was recorded for this clone. The rearrangement joins TRBV30 to TRBJ1-2, with D possibly TRBD1 on 6 matching bases. The germline gives CDR1 GTSNPN, CDR2 SVGIG (reference sequence). V lost 0 bases and J 7 bases, leaving 15 bases between the germline ends. The CDR3 has 14 amino acids. CDR3 coding DNA: TGTGCCTGGAGTGTGATGACAGGCCTTGGTGGCTACACCTTC. Amino acids: CAWSVMTGLGGYTF.